Following are 26 T cell receptor beta chains from one sample sequenced in a study of beta chain features in type 1 diabetes listed by TCRdb under 2018. To prepare the library, the immunoSEQ multiplex PCR assay was applied. The entire isolated RNA was reverse transcribed using the High Capacity cDNA Reverse Transcription Kit, and thus expressed TCRB transcripts were sequenced. TCRdb limited this immuneACCESS table to in-frame rearrangements with V and J called. A share of clones is missing; checked studies link under half to unresolved V genes, and the rest is unexplained. Counted in this sample were about 900,000 clones; 17% of them appeared once. Roughly 0.025% of the sample is held by the ten biggest clonotypes. Material for sequencing was naive CD4+ T cells from blood. According to the study, the label for this sample's cell subset or site signals: true naive CD4+ T cells. These receptor sequences come from a woman aged 18-29 years in good health.

This clone showed up just a few times. A junction boundary mismatches the germline segment, possibly from a read error. The rearrangement links TRBV7-9 to TRBJ2-5; no clear D gene. This CDR3 is 13 amino acids long. The germline gives CDR1 SEHNR, CDR2 FQNEAQ (reference sequence). The CDR3 is CASSLTLQGVQYF. The CDR3, as DNA: TGTGCTAGCAGCTTAACCCTCCAAGGTGTCCAGTACTTC.

In this sample, this clone turned up a few times. The rearrangement links TRBV18 to TRBJ1-1; D is uncertain. The V end was cut by 3 bases, the J end by 7 bases, with 18 bases between. The CDR3 spans 15 residues. The germline V gene encodes CDR1 KGHSH and CDR2 LQKENI. As DNA, the CDR3 is TGTGCCAGCTCACCCTTACCCTCTGTCCAGAGTGAAGCTTTCTTT. Protein sequence: CASSPLPSVQSEAFF.

This clone was recorded a few times. This chain joins TRBV7-9 and TRBJ1-5, with 12 bases that match TRBD1. V lost 5 bases and J lost 7; bases outside the gene matches: 9. The germline V gene has CDR1 SEHNR and CDR2 FQNEAQ (reference sequence). The CDR3 is 16 residues long. The CDR3 sequence is CASSRGTGGSWQPQHF. The CDR3, as DNA: TGTGCCAGCAGCCGCGGGACAGGGGGCTCTTGGCAGCCCCAGCATTTT.

This clone was counted between two and nine times. The same CDR3 is also encoded by other DNA sequences in this sample. V gene TRBV6-5 combines with J gene TRBJ2-3; D could derive from TRBD1 or TRBD2 (5 bases each). CDR1 is MNHEY, CDR2 SVGAGI, per germline. CDR3 size: 15 residues. V lost 2 bases to trimming and J lost 0 bases, with 9 bases between them. This CDR3 reads CASSYDSGSTDTQYF. The CDR3, as DNA: TGTGCCAGCAGTTACGACAGCGGAAGCACAGATACGCAGTATTTT.

The J gene is TRBJ1-6, the V gene TRBV25-1; 10 nucleotides match TRBD1. CDR1 is MGHDK, CDR2 SYGVNS, per germline. The CDR3 length is 14 residues. Trimming cost V 5 bases and J 7 bases; bases outside gene matches: 2. CDR3 protein: CASSRTGGNSPLHF. The DNA for the CDR3 is TGTGCCAGCAGTCGGACAGGGGGGAATTCACCCCTCCACTTT. Full variable domain (outside the CDR3, taken from reference TRBV25-1 and TRBJ1-6): EADIYQTPRYLVIGTGKKITLECSQTMGHDKMYWYQQDPGMELHLIHYSYGVNSTEKGDLSSESTVSRIRTEHFPLTLESARPSHTSQYLCASSRTGGNSPLHFGNGTRLTVT.

This clone was observed a handful of times. V usage is TRBV4-1 and J usage is TRBJ1-2; possibly TRBD1 for D (6 bases). Trimming shortened V by 7 bases and J by 5 bases, and 17 bases separated the two germline ends. The CDR3 has 14 residues. Per the germline V gene, CDR1 is MGHRA and CDR2 is YSYEKL. The CDR3 reads CASKQTGAEYGYTF. The DNA for the CDR3 is TGCGCCAGCAAACAAACGGGGGCAGAGTATGGCTACACCTTC.

This rearrangement joins TRBV7-2 to TRBJ1-4; D gene uncertain. From germline, CDR1 is SGHTA and CDR2 FQGNSA. V lost 5 bases to trimming and J lost 5 bases, with 12 bases between them. CDR3 size: 14 residues. The DNA for the CDR3 is TGTGCCAGCAGCCCACGGGTCGACAATGAAAAACTGTTTTTT. It encodes CASSPRVDNEKLFF.

This clone has just a few counts. The chain has TRBV2 and TRBJ2-5; unclear D gene. V gave up 8 bases and J gave up 6 bases, with 16 bases separating them. The CDR3 loop spans 13 amino acids. Germline V gene lookup returns CDR1 SNHLY and CDR2 FYNNEI. CDR3 nucleotide sequence: TGTGCCAGCCGAAGTGACGGGTTACAGACCCAGTACTTC. Amino acids: CASRSDGLQTQYF.

The chain employs TRBV6-1 and TRBJ2-6; no clear D gene. With 3 bases removed from V and 1 base from J, the gap between germline ends came to 13 bases. Germline CDR1 reads MNHNS; CDR2 reads SASEGT. The CDR3 runs 17 residues. The CDR3 is CASSDQQVVSGANVLTF. CDR3 sequence (DNA): TGTGCCAGCAGTGATCAGCAAGTGGTTTCTGGGGCCAACGTCCTGACTTTC.

V is TRBV5-4 and J is TRBJ2-1; 11 bases match TRBD2. In germline, CDR1 is SGHNT, CDR2 YYREEE (reference sequence). J was trimmed by 3 bases and V by 0 bases; bases with no gene match: 2. The CDR3 is made up of 16 amino acids. The CDR3 nucleotides are TGTGCCAGCAGCTTGGGGCTAGCGGGGGGCTACAATGAGCAGTTCTTC. It translates to CASSLGLAGGYNEQFF.

This clone has only a few counts. The chain uses TRBV7-9 and TRBJ1-1, with TRBD1 matching over 9 bases. After removal of 4 bases from V and 5 bases from J, the junction contained 5 bases not matched to a gene. The germline gives CDR1 SEHNR, CDR2 FQNEAQ (reference sequence). CDR3 length equals 14 residues. The CDR3 sequence: CASSSGQGFTEAFF. The CDR3 region has the DNA TGTGCCAGCAGCTCGGGACAGGGATTTACTGAAGCTTTCTTT.

This clone was detected a few times. The chain joins TRBV6-5 to TRBJ2-3, with TRBD1 identical over 9 bases. CDR3 length: 15 amino acids. Germline values: CDR1 MNHEY, CDR2 SVGAGI. V trimming: 6 bases; J trimming: 3 bases; junction bases outside the gene matches: 7. The CDR3, as DNA: TGTGCCAGCAGCCTGGGACAGGGAAGGACAGATACGCAGTATTTT. Amino acids: CASSLGQGRTDTQYF.

The chain combines TRBV10-3 with TRBJ2-4; D uncertain. V was shortened by 3 bases and J by 7 bases, with 16 bases between the two germline ends. The CDR3 has 15 residues. Germline V gene data show CDR1 as ENHRY and CDR2 as SYGVKD. CDR3 coding DNA: TGTGCCATCAGTGACCCAGCGAAGGCAGACAACATTCAGTACTTC. Its translation: CAISDPAKADNIQYF.

This clone has only a few counts. The chain joins TRBV7-3 to TRBJ2-1; TRBD2 matches at 10 bases. Trimming cost V 2 bases and J 5 bases; bases outside gene matches: 3. The CDR3 loop spans 15 amino acids. Germline V CDR1 and CDR2: SGHTA, FQGTGA. The CDR3 is CASSLWTSGDNEQFF. CDR3 bases: TGTGCCAGCAGCTTATGGACTAGCGGAGACAATGAGCAGTTCTTC.

The chain uses TRBV4-1 and TRBJ1-4; no definite D call. Germline CDR1 and CDR2: MGHRA and YSYEKL. V lost 3 bases and J 5 bases, leaving 16 bases between the germline ends. The CDR3 extends over 16 amino acids. CDR3 nucleotides: TGCGCCAGCAGCCACGGCTTGAGAGGGAAGAATGAAAAACTGTTTTTT. Encoded protein: CASSHGLRGKNEKLFF.

Only a few counts were recorded for this clone. J is TRBJ2-2 and V is TRBV28; TRBD1 agrees at 8 bases. Germline CDR1 reads MDHEN; CDR2 reads SYDVKM. The J segment lost 4 bases and the V segment lost 9 bases, leaving 10 bases of the junction unmatched. The CDR3 spans 15 residues. The DNA of the CDR3 is TGTGCCAGTCAGACCGGGACAGGATCCACCGGGGAGCTGTTTTTT. Protein: CASQTGTGSTGELFF.

This clone showed up just a few times. J is TRBJ2-6 and V is TRBV11-2, with 7 positions matching TRBD2. CDR1 and CDR2 (germline): SGHAT, FQNNGV. The junction had 0 bases not matched to a gene; V was cut back by 2 bases and J by 2 bases. There are 15 residues in the CDR3. The CDR3 region has the DNA TGTGCCAGCAGCTTACGGGGGGCTGGGGCCAACGTCCTGACTTTC. It yields the protein CASSLRGAGANVLTF.

The chain combines TRBV27 with TRBJ1-2; 8 nucleotides agree with TRBD1. CDR1 MNHEY and CDR2 SMNVEV come from the germline V gene (reference sequence). With 2 bases clipped from V and 4 bases from J, the junction kept 12 bases outside the gene matches. This CDR3 is 17 amino acids long. CDR3 protein: CASSLRGRGPRVYGYTF. For the CDR3, the DNA is TGTGCCAGCAGTTTACGCGGCAGGGGGCCGAGGGTCTATGGCTACACCTTC.

J is TRBJ1-1 and V is TRBV7-8; no clear D. Germline CDR1 reads SGHVS; CDR2 reads FQNEAQ. The CDR3 is made up of 15 amino acids. V gave up 6 bases and J gave up 4 bases, with 18 bases separating them. The CDR3 region is CASRLEAAWGTEAFF. The CDR3 DNA reads as TGTGCCAGCAGACTCGAGGCAGCGTGGGGCACTGAAGCTTTCTTT.

The rearrangement links TRBV7-9 to TRBJ2-2; TRBD2 aligns across 8 bases. In germline, CDR1 is SEHNR, CDR2 FQNEAQ (reference sequence). Germline trimming cut 0 bases from V and 1 base from J; bases unmatched to any gene: 4. The CDR3 consists of 17 residues. This CDR3 is CASSLASTSGNTGELFF. The DNA of the CDR3 is TGTGCCAGCAGCTTAGCGTCAACTAGCGGGAACACCGGGGAGCTGTTTTTT.

This clone was seen more than once but under ten times. This rearrangement joins TRBV13 to TRBJ1-1, with TRBD1 as a possible D gene (6 bases). Germline V gives CDR1 PRHDT, CDR2 FYEKMQ (reference sequence). The CDR3 runs to 13 residues. V lost 8 bases to trimming and J lost 4 bases, with 14 bases between them. DNA of the CDR3: TGTGCCAGCGGCCCCGCACAGGGCACTGAAGCTTTCTTT. As protein: CASGPAQGTEAFF.

This chain joins TRBV2 and TRBJ2-3; TRBD1 is a possible D gene (6 bases). Germline CDR1 and CDR2: SNHLY and FYNNEI. The V gene lost 8 bases and the J gene lost 3 bases, with 15 bases spanning the gap. This CDR3 has 14 amino acids. The CDR3 DNA sequence: TGTGCCAGCGATACGGGAAGGGGGACAGATACGCAGTATTTT. Amino acid sequence: CASDTGRGTDTQYF.

The rearrangement links TRBV18 to TRBJ2-7, with TRBD1 as a possible D gene (5 bases). With 1 base removed from V and 0 bases from J, the gap between germline ends came to 7 bases. The CDR3 is 14 residues long. Per germline, CDR1 KGHSH and CDR2 LQKENI. CDR3 in amino acids: CASSPQTASYEQYF. CDR3 sequence (DNA): TGTGCCAGCTCACCACAGACAGCCTCCTACGAGCAGTACTTC.

This clone was detected only a few times. V and J are TRBV15 and TRBJ2-1; tentatively, D is TRBD2 (6 bases). CDR1 is LNHNV, CDR2 YYDKDF, per germline (reference sequence). This CDR3 comprises 18 residues. Between the trimmed V and J ends, which lost 0 bases and 0 bases, there was a span of 15 bases. The DNA of the CDR3 is TGTGCCACCAGCAGAGAGGGTGGCGGGACCGTCTCCTACAATGAGCAGTTCTTC. This encodes CATSREGGGTVSYNEQFF.

This clone was seen only a few times. The genes are TRBV5-8 and TRBJ2-1; a weak D match, TRBD2 (5 bases). This CDR3 has 14 residues. Germline assignment: CDR1 SGHTS and CDR2 YDEGEE. V was pared by 2 bases and J by 10 bases, with 16 bases between. CDR3 nucleotides: TGTGCCAGCAGCTTTCGTTTGCCCTCGGGAGAGCAGTTCTTC. Encoded protein: CASSFRLPSGEQFF.

The rearrangement links TRBV9 to TRBJ2-3; the D gene is possibly TRBD1 (5 bases). V gave up 4 bases and J gave up 0 bases, with 9 bases separating them. The CDR3 sequence is 14 residues long. The germline V gene has CDR1 SGDLS and CDR2 YYNGEE. The DNA of the CDR3 is TGTGCCAGCAGCTCCCAGGGTAGCACAGATACGCAGTATTTT. This codes for CASSSQGSTDTQYF.